This T cell receptor beta chain is from a study of T-cell reconstitution after alpha-beta-depleted transplantation in children. The CDR3 sequence is 15 residues long. Germline lookup yields CDR1 SGHAT and CDR2 FQNNGV. Library preparation (for TCRbeta) was performed with unique molecular identifiers. TCRdb called the PCR reads again in MiXCR, with one record for every CDR3 protein. This sample has about 640,000 distinct CDR3 sequences; around 16% occur once, and the top ten carry about 1.1%. As to this clonotype: The junction departs from the called germline gene at one end, perhaps through a read error.

The clonotype comes from a human donor who donated a stem cell graft to a child with acute myeloid leukemia. The gene calls are TRBV11-2 and TRBJ1-5, with TRBD1 matching 7 bases. The sequencing here drew on PBMCs from the stem cell graft donor, taken from the stem cell graft. CDR3 amino acids: CASSSTGVSNQHQHF. The CDR3 region has the DNA TGTGCCAGCAGCTCAACAGGGGTGAGCAATCAGCACCAGCATTTT.